This T cell receptor beta chain is from a study of blood T cell repertoires in COVID-19. About the study: PBMCs, B-cell-depleted T cells, or T cells were the source of the cDNA or gDNA that made up the material.

Unmatched junction bases numbered 7, after V lost 0 bases and J lost 5 bases. The V gene's germline CDR1 is SQVTM and CDR2 ANQGSEA. The CDR3 has 15 residues. The authors' processing: Amplification with reference gene primers provided the estimates of nucleated cell counts. TCRdb keeps only in-frame clones here, not all; method: immunoSEQ multiplex PCR. The D gene and trimming were derived from the DNA, and the V and J assignments and clone size from that table. This table holds more than 300,000 clones, over 90% found once. Participants came from some 23 US areas, aged about 18 to 95 years. This chain links TRBV29-1 with TRBJ2-5, with 9 bases lining up with TRBD1. The sequence was collected from a woman younger than 45 who had been exposed to COVID-19. The sequenced sample was PBMCs or T cells enriched from blood (not recorded which). The CDR3 bases are TGCAGCGTTGAAGATCCGGGGACAGGGTGGGAGACCCAGTACTTC. Amino acids: CSVEDPGTGWETQYF. Variable domain in full (rest from reference TRBV29-1 and TRBJ2-5): SAVISQKPSRDICQRGTSLTIQCQVDSQVTMMFWYRQQPGQSLTLIATANQGSEATYESGFVIDKFPISRPNLTFSTLTVSNMSPEDSSIYLCSVEDPGTGWETQYFGPGTRLLVL.